This TCR beta chain was captured in a study of blood T cell repertoires in COVID-19. Study summary: The United States, Italy and Spain were the sources of the acute and convalescent COVID-19 samples. T cells, B-cell-depleted T cells, or PBMCs supplied cDNA or gDNA.

This clone was detected once. Seattle's cohort entered during active infection and was followed longitudinally. Original processing methods: Reference gene primer amplification yielded estimated nucleated cell counts. Clones were read by immunoSEQ multiplex PCR, and TCRdb kept only the in-frame ones, dropping some. For V, J and clone size, that table is used; D and trimming come from the DNA. The sample lists about 250,000 clones; 86% were seen once. Trimming took 4 bases from V and 3 from J, leaving 19 bases between them. The CDR3 spans 16 residues. Germline CDR1 reads MNHEY; CDR2 reads SVGEGT. The TCR comes from a woman of 80 years or more with COVID-19, enrolled during active disease. What was sequenced was peripheral blood. V gene TRBV6-2 or TRBV6-3 combines with J gene TRBJ2-7, with D perhaps matching TRBD1 (7 bases). The CDR3 region has the DNA TGTGCCAGCAGTTCCCCCTCAGGGGGGTCCTACTACGAGCAGTACTTC. Its translation is CASSSPSGGSYYEQYF.